This T cell receptor (beta chain) was sequenced for a study of cytotoxic CD8 clonotypes in ibrutinib-treated CLL (dated by TCRdb to about 2021). Regarding the complete study: The cohort was composed of approximately 11 relapsed/refractory and roughly 16 treatment-naive patients; IGHV unmutated status was identified in about 17 patients. Responses were partial in around 24 patients and complete in 2; after median approximately 5.5 years follow-up, about 14 stayed in remission and about twelve progressed. Cryopreserved peripheral blood mononuclear cells were collected at three points: before therapy, at response, and at either sustained remission or disease progression. On average, each sample had about 260,000 productive templates and approximately 100,000 productive rearrangements. Of the 86 participants in the trial, about 26 had longitudinal samples available. Response samples were obtained after a median of 12 months of treatment, with a range of roughly 6 to 36 months. Every remission and progressive disease sample was obtained while ibrutinib was still being received by the patients. The study at large found these results: Baseline clonality was found to be higher than that of age-matched healthy donors and was strongly correlated with circulating CD8+ T-cell counts. Public clonotypes were rare and either shrank or stayed stable during treatment, and the rise in clonality at ibrutinib response reflected expansion of private clonotypes. An increase in clonality was observed at ibrutinib response, with clonality remaining stable during sustained remission and falling back toward baseline at progression. Sustained-remission and progressing patients did not have matched sampling times, and lymph node repertoires were not examined.

Of note for this clone: It lacks a known antigen. The sample holds no much larger clone one base away, and base qualities are not on file.

Per the publication, the time point label means: approximately eleven months on ibrutinib. For TCR beta library preparation, around 2.1 micrograms of genomic DNA were extracted from the cryopreserved PBMCs. Longitudinal blood samples from CLL patients on ibrutinib monotherapy underwent high-throughput TCR beta sequencing. Patients were enrolled in a phase 2 open-label single-center ibrutinib monotherapy trial. The goal of deep resolution MiSeq sequencing was a depth between 1 in 1 million and 1 in 200,000 T cells, and coverage averaged 10x per clonotype. TCR beta libraries were generated with the immunoSEQ hsTCRB Kit. From the authors' description of their analysis: The data were analyzed with ImmunoSEQ Analyzer and ImmunoSEQ Data Assistant, and V, D and J gene assignments followed IMGT definitions. Clonality was computed as one minus normalized Shannon entropy of productive rearrangement frequencies, ranging from 0 to 1. Public clonotype analysis was restricted to overrepresented clonotypes comprising at least 0.05% of each patient's repertoire. Some 13 age-matched healthy donor repertoires from immuneACCESS were used as controls for clonality. TCRdb re-hosts the immuneACCESS table, in-frame sequences only. Its copies lack some clones; in the studies checked, an unresolved V gene accounts for under half of them, and the cause for the rest is not known. V and J calls plus clone size are reproduced from that table; the DNA served to infer D and trimming. Here the sample has 120,000 to 150,000 clones; less than 95% occur a single time. The ten largest clones add up to 10% to 13% of the sample.

The cysteine opens and the phenylalanine closes a CDR3 of 15 amino acids. Only the CDR3 portion is preserved as DNA: 45 bases, with reading frame beginning at the first base. CDR1 and CDR2, per the germline V gene, are KGHSH and LQKENI. V is cut by 3 bases and J by 1 base, and the space between the germline ends is 10 bases. The source of this sequence is a human donor with chronic lymphocytic leukemia. The sample here was PBMCs, taken after 12 months of ibrutinib treatment. The chain couples TRBV18 to TRBJ1-5; D gene: possibly TRBD1, on 5 matching bases. The CDR3 protein: CASSPDTLSNQPQHF. Read as DNA, the sequence is TGTGCCAGCTCACCGGACACCTTAAGCAATCAGCCCCAGCATTTT.